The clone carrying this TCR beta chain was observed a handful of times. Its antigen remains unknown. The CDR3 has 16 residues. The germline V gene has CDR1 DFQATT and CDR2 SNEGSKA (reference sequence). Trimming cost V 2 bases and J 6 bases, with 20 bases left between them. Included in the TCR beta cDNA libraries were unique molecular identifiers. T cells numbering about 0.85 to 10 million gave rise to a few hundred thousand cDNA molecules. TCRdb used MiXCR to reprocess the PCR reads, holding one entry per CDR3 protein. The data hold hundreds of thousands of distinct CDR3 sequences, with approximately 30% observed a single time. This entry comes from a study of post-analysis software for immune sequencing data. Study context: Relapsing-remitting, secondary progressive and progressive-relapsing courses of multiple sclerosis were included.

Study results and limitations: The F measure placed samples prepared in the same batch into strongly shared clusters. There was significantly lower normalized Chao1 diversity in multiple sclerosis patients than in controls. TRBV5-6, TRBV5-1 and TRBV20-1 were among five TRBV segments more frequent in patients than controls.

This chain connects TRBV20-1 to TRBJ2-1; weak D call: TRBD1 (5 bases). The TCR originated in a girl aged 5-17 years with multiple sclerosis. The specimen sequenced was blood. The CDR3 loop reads CSARRGPRAPRNEQFF. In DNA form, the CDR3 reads TGCAGTGCTAGAAGGGGTCCCCGGGCCCCTCGCAATGAGCAGTTCTTC.